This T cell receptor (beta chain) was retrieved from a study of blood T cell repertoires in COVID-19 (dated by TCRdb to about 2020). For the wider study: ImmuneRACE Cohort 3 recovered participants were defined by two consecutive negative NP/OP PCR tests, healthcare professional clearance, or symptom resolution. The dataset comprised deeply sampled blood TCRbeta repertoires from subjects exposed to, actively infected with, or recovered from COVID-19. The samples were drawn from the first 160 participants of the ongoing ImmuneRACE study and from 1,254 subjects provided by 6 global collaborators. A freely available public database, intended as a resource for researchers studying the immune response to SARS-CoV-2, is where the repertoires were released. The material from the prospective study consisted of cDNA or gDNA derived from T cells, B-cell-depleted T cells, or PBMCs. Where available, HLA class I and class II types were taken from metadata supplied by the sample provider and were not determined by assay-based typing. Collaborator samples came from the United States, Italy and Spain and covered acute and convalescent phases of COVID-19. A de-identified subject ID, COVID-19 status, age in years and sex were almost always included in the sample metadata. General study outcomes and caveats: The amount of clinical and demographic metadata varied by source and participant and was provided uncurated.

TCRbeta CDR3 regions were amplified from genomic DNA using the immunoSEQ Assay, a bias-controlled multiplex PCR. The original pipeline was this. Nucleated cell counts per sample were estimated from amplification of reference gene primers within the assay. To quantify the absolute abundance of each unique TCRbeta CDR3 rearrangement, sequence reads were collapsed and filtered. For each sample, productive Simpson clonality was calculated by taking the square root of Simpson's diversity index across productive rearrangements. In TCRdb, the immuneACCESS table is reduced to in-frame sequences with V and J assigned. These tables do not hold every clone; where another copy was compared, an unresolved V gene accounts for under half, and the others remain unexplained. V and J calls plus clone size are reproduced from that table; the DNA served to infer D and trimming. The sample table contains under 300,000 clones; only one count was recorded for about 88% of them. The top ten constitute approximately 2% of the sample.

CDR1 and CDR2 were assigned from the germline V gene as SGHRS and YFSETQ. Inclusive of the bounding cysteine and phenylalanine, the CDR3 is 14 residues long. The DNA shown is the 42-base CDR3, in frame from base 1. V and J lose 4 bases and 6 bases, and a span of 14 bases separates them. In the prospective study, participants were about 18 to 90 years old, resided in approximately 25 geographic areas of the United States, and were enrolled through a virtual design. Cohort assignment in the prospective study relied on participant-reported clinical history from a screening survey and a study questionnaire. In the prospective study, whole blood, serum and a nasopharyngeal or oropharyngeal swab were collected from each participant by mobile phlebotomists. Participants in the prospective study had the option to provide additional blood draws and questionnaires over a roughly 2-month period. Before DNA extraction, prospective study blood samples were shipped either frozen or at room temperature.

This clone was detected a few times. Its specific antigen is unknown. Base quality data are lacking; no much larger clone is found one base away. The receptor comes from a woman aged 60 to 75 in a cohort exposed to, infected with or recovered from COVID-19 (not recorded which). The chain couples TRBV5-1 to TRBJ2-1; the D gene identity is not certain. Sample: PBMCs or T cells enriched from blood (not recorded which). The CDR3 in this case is CASSETGQSNEQFF. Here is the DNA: TGCGCCAGCAGCGAAACGGGTCAGAGCAATGAGCAGTTCTTC.